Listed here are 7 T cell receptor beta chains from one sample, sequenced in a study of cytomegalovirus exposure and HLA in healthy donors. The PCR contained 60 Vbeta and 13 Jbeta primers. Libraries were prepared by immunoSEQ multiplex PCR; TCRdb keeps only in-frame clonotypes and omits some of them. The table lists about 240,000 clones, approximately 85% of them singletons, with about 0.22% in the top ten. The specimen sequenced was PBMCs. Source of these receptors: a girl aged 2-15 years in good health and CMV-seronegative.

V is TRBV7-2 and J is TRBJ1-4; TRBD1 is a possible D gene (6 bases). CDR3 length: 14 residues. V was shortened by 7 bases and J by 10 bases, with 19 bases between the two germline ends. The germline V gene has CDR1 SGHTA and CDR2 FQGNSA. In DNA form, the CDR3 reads TGTGCCAGCACCCTAGGGGGGGGAATAGGAAAACTGTTTTTT. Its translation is CASTLGGGIGKLFF.

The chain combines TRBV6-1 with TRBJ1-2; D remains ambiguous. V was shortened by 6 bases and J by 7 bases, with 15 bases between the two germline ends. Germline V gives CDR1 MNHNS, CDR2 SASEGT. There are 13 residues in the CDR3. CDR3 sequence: CASRREIGGGYTF. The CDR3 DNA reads TGTGCCAGCAGGAGGGAAATTGGCGGTGGCTACACCTTC.

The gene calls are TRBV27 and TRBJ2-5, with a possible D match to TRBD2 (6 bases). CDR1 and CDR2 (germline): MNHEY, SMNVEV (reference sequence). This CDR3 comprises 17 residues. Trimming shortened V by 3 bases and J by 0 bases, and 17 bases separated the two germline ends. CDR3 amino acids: CASSFLRTIKYQETQYF. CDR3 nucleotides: TGTGCCAGCAGTTTTCTTCGGACTATCAAGTACCAAGAGACCCAGTACTTC.

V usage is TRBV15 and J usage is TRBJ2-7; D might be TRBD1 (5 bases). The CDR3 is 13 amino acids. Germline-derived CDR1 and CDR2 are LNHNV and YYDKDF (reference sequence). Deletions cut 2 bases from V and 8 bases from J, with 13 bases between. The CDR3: CATSRSGHVQQYF. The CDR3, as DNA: TGTGCCACCAGCAGATCCGGACACGTACAGCAGTACTTC.

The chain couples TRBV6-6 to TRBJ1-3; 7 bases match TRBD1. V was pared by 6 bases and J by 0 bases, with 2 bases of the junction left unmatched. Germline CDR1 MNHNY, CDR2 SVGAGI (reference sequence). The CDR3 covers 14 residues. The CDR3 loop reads CASRGQASGNTIYF. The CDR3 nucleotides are TGTGCCAGCAGAGGACAGGCCTCTGGAAACACCATATATTTT.

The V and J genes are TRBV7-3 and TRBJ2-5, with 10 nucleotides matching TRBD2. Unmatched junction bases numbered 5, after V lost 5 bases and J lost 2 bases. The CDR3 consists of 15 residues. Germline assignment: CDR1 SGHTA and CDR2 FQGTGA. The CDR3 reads CASSPSGGDQETQYF. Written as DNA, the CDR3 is TGTGCCAGCAGCCCTAGCGGGGGTGATCAAGAGACCCAGTACTTC.

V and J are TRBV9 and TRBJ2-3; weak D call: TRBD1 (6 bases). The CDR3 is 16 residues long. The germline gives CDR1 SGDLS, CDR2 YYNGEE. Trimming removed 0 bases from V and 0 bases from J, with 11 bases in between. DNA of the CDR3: TGTGCCAGCAGCGTAGGGGGGCGGGCTAGCACAGATACGCAGTATTTT. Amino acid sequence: CASSVGGRASTDTQYF.